This T cell receptor (beta chain) originates from a study of blood T cell repertoires in COVID-19. About the study: Collection of acute and convalescent COVID-19 samples took place in the United States, Italy and Spain. In each case, the material was cDNA or gDNA derived from T cells, B-cell-depleted T cells, or PBMCs.

In the original workflow: The authors estimated nucleated cell counts from reference gene primer amplification. Profiled with immunoSEQ multiplex PCR; TCRdb holds only in-frame clones, not every one. D and trimming come from the DNA, and the V and J calls and clone size come from that table. The top ten clones hold approximately 1.1% of a sample with 120,000 or so clones, roughly 90% of them seen once. There are a few counts of this clone. The V end lost 5 bases, the J end lost 8 bases, and 12 bases lay between the germline ends. CDR1 is SEHNR and CDR2 is FQNEAQ in the germline V gene (reference sequence). The length of the CDR3 is 12 residues.

V gene TRBV7-9 combines with J gene TRBJ1-2; TRBD1 might be the D (6 bases). The source material was peripheral blood. This sequence was found in a woman older than 75 with acute or convalescent COVID-19. CDR3 DNA: TGTGCCAGCAGCACACAGGGCCGGGGCTACACCTTC. This translates into CASSTQGRGYTF.